A selection of T cell receptor beta chains follows, all from one sample in a study of PD-1 blockade in classical Hodgkin lymphoma. Clones were sequenced by immunoSEQ multiplex PCR, and TCRdb holds only the in-frame ones, with some missing. This table has several thousand clones, roughly 87% appearing once. This material consisted of peripheral blood mononuclear cells (PBMCs), taken before the fourth cycle of nivolumab. The receptor source for this set is a human donor with classical Hodgkin lymphoma. Both conserved end residues are part of each CDR3. D genes are given only for firm matches. A row's size may be missing; if present it is once, few, many or a size class.

D: .
length: 15
J: TRBJ2-1
size: .
V: TRBV4-1
CDR3: CASSQERGRLNEQFF

D: .
length: 12
J: .
size: .
V: TRBV30
CDR3: CACRLFSYEQYF

D: .
length: 15
J: TRBJ2-2
size: .
V: TRBV5-4
CDR3: CATSTPGASTGELFF

D: .
length: 12
J: TRBJ2-7
size: .
V: TRBV27
CDR3: CASSHGSNEQYF

D: TRBD1
length: 12
J: TRBJ2-3
size: .
V: TRBV28
CDR3: CASSSAGTGKYF

D: .
length: 13
J: TRBJ2-3
size: .
V: TRBV28
CDR3: CAIQKTSTDTQYF

D: TRBD1
length: 16
J: TRBJ2-3
size: .
V: TRBV7-9
CDR3: CASSLVMTGPTDTQYF

D: TRBD2
length: 16
J: TRBJ2-1
size: .
V: TRBV10-2
CDR3: CASKTGTSGNYNEQFF

D: .
length: 17
J: TRBJ2-2
size: .
V: TRBV11-2
CDR3: CASSRNRLVPNTGELFF

D: .
length: 15
J: TRBJ1-2
size: .
V: TRBV11-2
CDR3: CASSLDRGLNYGYTF

D: .
length: 16
J: TRBJ1-5
size: .
V: TRBV27
CDR3: CASSLQGVLSNQPQHF

D: .
length: 15
J: TRBJ2-5
size: .
V: TRBV5-1
CDR3: CASSLEGTLPETQYF

D: .
length: 14
J: TRBJ2-3
size: .
V: TRBV7-9
CDR3: CASSLVGSADTQYF

D: .
length: 10
J: TRBJ1-1
size: .
V: TRBV14
CDR3: CASTRTEAFF

D: TRBD2
length: 16
J: TRBJ2-2
size: .
V: TRBV5-6
CDR3: CASSGTSGRATGELFF

D: .
length: 13
J: TRBJ2-3
size: .
V: TRBV9
CDR3: CASSVGSTDTQYF

D: TRBD2
length: 15
J: TRBJ2-3
size: .
V: TRBV30
CDR3: CAWTLSGASTDTQYF

D: .
length: 16
J: TRBJ2-7
size: .
V: TRBV28
CDR3: CASRPWTGRGTYEQYF

D: TRBD2
length: 16
J: TRBJ2-3
size: .
V: TRBV9
CDR3: CASSVGSSGSTDTQYF

D: .
length: 14
J: TRBJ2-3
size: .
V: TRBV5-1
CDR3: CASSLSWGTDTQYF

D: TRBD2
length: 16
J: TRBJ2-1
size: .
V: TRBV7-4
CDR3: CASRHLAGPAYNEQFF

D: TRBD2
length: 15
J: TRBJ2-1
size: once
V: TRBV13
CDR3: CASSFTLAAYNEQFF

D: TRBD1
length: 18
J: TRBJ1-2
size: .
V: TRBV5-8
CDR3: CASSFIGDRRLSNYGYTF

D: .
length: 16
J: TRBJ2-2
size: .
V: TRBV19
CDR3: CASSIGGRIPTGELFF

D: .
length: 15
J: TRBJ2-7
size: few
V: TRBV4-1
CDR3: CASSPRAAAGYEQYF

D: .
length: 15
J: TRBJ1-2
size: .
V: TRBV27
CDR3: CASSPDLPGPRGYTF

D: TRBD1
length: 15
J: TRBJ1-4
size: .
V: TRBV11-2
CDR3: CASSLRGLTNEKLFF

D: .
length: 13
J: TRBJ1-1
size: few
V: TRBV5-1
CDR3: CASSARGRTEAFF

D: TRBD1
length: 17
J: TRBJ1-6
size: .
V: TRBV4-1
CDR3: CASSQALTGGGYSPLHF

D: TRBD1
length: 16
J: TRBJ1-3
size: .
V: TRBV6-6
CDR3: CASSYFLQGTGNTIYF

D: TRBD2
length: 16
J: TRBJ2-1
size: .
V: TRBV5-1
CDR3: CASSLSLAGGPDEQFF

D: .
length: 14
J: TRBJ2-3
size: .
V: TRBV2
CDR3: CASSYSLNRDTQYF

D: TRBD1
length: 14
J: TRBJ2-7
size: .
V: TRBV11-2
CDR3: CASAPGQGTYEQYF

D: .
length: 14
J: TRBJ1-1
size: once
V: TRBV5-5
CDR3: CASSRNTAYTEAFF

D: TRBD1
length: 12
J: TRBJ1-2
size: few
V: TRBV19
CDR3: CASQRDREGYTF

D: .
length: 14
J: TRBJ2-7
size: once
V: TRBV13
CDR3: CASSFGGAGGEQYF

D: .
length: 15
J: TRBJ2-5
size: .
V: TRBV5-1
CDR3: CASSFQVGRQETQYF

D: TRBD2
length: 17
J: TRBJ2-7
size: once
V: TRBV5-1
CDR3: CASSLAGGPSRTYEQYF

D: TRBD2
length: 15
J: TRBJ2-7
size: .
V: TRBV5-4
CDR3: CASSPSGRASYEQYF

D: TRBD1
length: 14
J: TRBJ2-7
size: .
V: TRBV5-1
CDR3: CASSYGTGAYEQYF

D: .
length: 16
J: TRBJ1-6
size: .
V: TRBV25-1
CDR3: CASSAHGAGDNSPLHF

D: .
length: 14
J: TRBJ2-5
size: .
V: TRBV11-2
CDR3: CASSLGLARETQYF

D: .
length: 17
J: TRBJ2-4
size: .
V: TRBV4-3
CDR3: CASSRLPDPGTKNIQYF